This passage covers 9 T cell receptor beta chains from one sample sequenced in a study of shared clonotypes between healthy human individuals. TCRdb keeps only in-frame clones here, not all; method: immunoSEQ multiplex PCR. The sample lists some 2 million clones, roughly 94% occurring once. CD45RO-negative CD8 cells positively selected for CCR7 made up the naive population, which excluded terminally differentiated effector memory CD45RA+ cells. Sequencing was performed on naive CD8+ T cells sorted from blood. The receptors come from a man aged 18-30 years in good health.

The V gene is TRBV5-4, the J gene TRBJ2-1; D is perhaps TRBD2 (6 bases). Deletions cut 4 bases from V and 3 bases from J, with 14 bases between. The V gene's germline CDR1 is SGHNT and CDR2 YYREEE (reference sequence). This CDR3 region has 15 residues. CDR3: CASSGRGGDYNEQFF. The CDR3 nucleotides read TGTGCCAGCAGCGGTAGGGGCGGGGACTACAATGAGCAGTTCTTC.

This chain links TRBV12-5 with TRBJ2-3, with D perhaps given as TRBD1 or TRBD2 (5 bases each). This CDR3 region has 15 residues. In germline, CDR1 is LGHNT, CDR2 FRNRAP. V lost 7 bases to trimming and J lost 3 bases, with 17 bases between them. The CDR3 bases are TGTGCTAGTGTTCTCGCCTTGGGACGGACAGATACGCAGTATTTT. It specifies CASVLALGRTDTQYF.

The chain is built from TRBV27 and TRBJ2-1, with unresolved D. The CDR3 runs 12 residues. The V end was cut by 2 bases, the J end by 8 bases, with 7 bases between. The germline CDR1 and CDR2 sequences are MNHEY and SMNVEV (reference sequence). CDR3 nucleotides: TGTGCCAGCAGTTTAAATGTGCATGAGCAGTTCTTC. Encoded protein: CASSLNVHEQFF.

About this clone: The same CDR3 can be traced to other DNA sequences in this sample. The CDR3 nucleotides are TGTGCCAGCAGTGAGGGGCCATCCTACGAGCAGTACTTC. Its protein product is CASSEGPSYEQYF. V is TRBV6-1 and J is TRBJ2-7; D is perhaps TRBD1 (5 bases). The V and J ends lost 3 bases and 1 base respectively, with 7 bases between them. The CDR3 extends over 13 amino acids. CDR1 MNHNS and CDR2 SASEGT come from the germline V gene.

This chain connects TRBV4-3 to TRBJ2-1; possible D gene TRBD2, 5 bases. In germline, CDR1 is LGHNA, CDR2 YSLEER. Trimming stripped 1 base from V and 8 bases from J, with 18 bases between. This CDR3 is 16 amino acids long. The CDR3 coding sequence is TGCGCCAGCAGCCAAGGGAGGACGTTTGACAACGATGAGCAGTTCTTC. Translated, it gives CASSQGRTFDNDEQFF.

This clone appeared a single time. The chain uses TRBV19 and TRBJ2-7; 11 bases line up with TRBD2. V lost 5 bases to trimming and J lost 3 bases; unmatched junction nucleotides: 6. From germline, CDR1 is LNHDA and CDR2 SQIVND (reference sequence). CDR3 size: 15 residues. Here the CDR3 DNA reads TGTGCCAGTAGTTCCCCGACTAGCGGGATCTACGAGCAGTACTTC. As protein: CASSSPTSGIYEQYF. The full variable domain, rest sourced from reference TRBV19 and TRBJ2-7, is DGGITQSPKYLFRKEGQNVTLSCEQNLNHDAMYWYRQDPGQGLRLIYYSQIVNDFQKGDIAEGYSVSREKKESFPLTVTSAQKNPTAFYLCASSSPTSGIYEQYFGPGTRLTVT.

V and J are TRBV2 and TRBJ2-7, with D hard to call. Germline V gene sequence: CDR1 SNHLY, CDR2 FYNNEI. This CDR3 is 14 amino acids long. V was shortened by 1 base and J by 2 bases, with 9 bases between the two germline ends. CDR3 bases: TGTGCCAGCAGTGAAGACAGCATAACCTACGAGCAGTACTTC. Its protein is CASSEDSITYEQYF. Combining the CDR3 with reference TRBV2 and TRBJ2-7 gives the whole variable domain EPEVTQTPSHQVTQMGQEVILRCVPISNHLYFYWYRQILGQKVEFLVSFYNNEISEKSEIFDDQFSVERPDGSNFTLKIRSTKLEDSAMYFCASSEDSITYEQYFGPGTRLTVT.

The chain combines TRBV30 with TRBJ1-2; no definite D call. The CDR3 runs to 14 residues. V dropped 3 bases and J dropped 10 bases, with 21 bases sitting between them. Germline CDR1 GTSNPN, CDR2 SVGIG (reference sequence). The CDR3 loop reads CAWRRKGGSDFYTF. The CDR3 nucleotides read TGTGCCTGGAGACGGAAGGGTGGCAGTGACTTCTACACCTTC.

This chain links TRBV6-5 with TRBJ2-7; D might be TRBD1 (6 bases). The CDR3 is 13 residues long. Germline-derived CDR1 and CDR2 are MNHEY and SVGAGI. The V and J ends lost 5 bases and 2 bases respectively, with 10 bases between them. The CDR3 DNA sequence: TGTGCCAGCAGTGGTACAGGGACCTACGAGCAGTACTTC. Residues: CASSGTGTYEQYF.